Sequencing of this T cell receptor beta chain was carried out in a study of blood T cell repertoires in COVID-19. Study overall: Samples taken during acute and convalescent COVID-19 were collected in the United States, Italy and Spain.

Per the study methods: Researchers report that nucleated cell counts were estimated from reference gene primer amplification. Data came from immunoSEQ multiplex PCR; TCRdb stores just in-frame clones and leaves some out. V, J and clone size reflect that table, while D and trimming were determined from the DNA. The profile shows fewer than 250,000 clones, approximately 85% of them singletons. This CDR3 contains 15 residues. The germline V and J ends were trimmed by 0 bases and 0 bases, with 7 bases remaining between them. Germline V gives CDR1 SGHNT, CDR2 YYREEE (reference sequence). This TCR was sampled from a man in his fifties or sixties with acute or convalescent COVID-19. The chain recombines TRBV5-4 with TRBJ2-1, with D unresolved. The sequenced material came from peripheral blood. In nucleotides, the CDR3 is TGTGCCAGCAGCTTGGACCCGAGCTCCTACAATGAGCAGTTCTTC. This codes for CASSLDPSSYNEQFF.